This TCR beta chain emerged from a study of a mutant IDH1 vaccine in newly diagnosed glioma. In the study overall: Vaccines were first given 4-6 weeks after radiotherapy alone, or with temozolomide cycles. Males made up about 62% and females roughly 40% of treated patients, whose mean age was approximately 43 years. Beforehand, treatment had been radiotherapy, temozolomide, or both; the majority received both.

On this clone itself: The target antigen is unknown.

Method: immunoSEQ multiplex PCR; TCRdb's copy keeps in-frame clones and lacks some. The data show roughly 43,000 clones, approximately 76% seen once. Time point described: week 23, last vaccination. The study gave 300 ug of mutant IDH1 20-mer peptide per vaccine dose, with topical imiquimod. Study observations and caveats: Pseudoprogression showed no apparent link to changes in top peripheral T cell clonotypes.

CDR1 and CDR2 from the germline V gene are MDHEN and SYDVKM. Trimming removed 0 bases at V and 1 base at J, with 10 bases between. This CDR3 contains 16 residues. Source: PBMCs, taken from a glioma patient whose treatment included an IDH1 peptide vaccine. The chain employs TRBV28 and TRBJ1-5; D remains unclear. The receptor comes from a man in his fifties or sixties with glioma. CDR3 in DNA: TGTGCCAGCAGTTTATGGACAACCCGGAGCAATCAGCCCCAGCATTTT. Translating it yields CASSLWTTRSNQPQHF.